Below are 8 T cell receptor beta chains sequenced from a single sample in a study of shared clonotypes between healthy human individuals. Assay: immunoSEQ multiplex PCR; the TCRdb copy retains only in-frame clones and omits some. The sample includes about 470,000 clones, 79% of them seen just once. The sequenced material came from PBMCs. The receptor set was obtained from a woman aged 40 to 50 in good health. Some clones in this sample may be carry-over from other donors' samples.

The chain employs TRBV6-5 and TRBJ1-2; the D is unclear. The CDR3 loop spans 14 amino acids. The V end lost 6 bases, the J end lost 2 bases, and 13 bases lay between the germline ends. Germline assignment: CDR1 MNHEY and CDR2 SVGAGI. The CDR3 sequence: CASSLGRRNYGYTF. CDR3 bases: TGTGCCAGCAGCCTTGGGCGGCGCAACTATGGCTACACCTTC.

This clone was found once. The V gene is TRBV6-5, the J gene TRBJ1-2; perhaps TRBD1 as D (5 bases). V was shortened by 11 bases and J by 9 bases, with 16 bases between the two germline ends. This CDR3 region has 11 residues. The V gene's germline CDR1 is MNHEY and CDR2 SVGAGI. This CDR3 reads CAAGGEDRYTF. CDR3 in DNA: TGTGCCGCGGGGGGGGAGGACCGCTACACCTTC.

This clone has ten or more counts. This chain joins TRBV28 and TRBJ2-1; the match to TRBD2 covers 13 bases. V lost 6 bases to trimming and J lost 7 bases; unmatched junction nucleotides: 3. The CDR3 totals 14 residues. Germline V gene sequence: CDR1 MDHEN, CDR2 SYDVKM. The CDR3 coding sequence is TGTGCCAGCAGACTAGCGGGAGGGTATAATGAGCAGTTCTTC. Translated, it gives CASRLAGGYNEQFF.

The V gene is TRBV19, the J gene TRBJ2-7; TRBD2 aligns across 9 bases. The CDR3 extends over 13 amino acids. Germline lookup yields CDR1 LNHDA and CDR2 SQIVND (reference sequence). The J segment lost 7 bases and the V segment lost 3 bases, leaving 4 bases of the junction unmatched. CDR3 nucleotides: TGTGCCAGTAGTATTTTAGCGGGAGAGGAGCAGTACTTC. Translated, it gives CASSILAGEEQYF. The variable domain in full, completed from reference TRBV19 and TRBJ2-7, reads DGGITQSPKYLFRKEGQNVTLSCEQNLNHDAMYWYRQDPGQGLRLIYYSQIVNDFQKGDIAEGYSVSREKKESFPLTVTSAQKNPTAFYLCASSILAGEEQYFGPGTRLTVT.

This chain connects TRBV18 to TRBJ2-5; D gene unclear. This CDR3 spans 15 amino acids. The ends were cut back, 1 base at V and 0 bases at J, with 9 bases in the middle. The germline gives CDR1 KGHSH, CDR2 LQKENI. The CDR3: CASSPRSGYQETQYF. CDR3 nucleotide sequence: TGTGCCAGCTCACCACGTTCGGGTTACCAAGAGACCCAGTACTTC.

CDR3: CASSLVGGGLVDGYTF. For the CDR3, the DNA is TGTGCCAGCAGCTTAGTAGGCGGGGGGCTGGTCGATGGCTACACCTTC. The chain has TRBV7-8 and TRBJ1-2; weak D call: TRBD1 (6 bases). The CDR3 spans 16 residues. V lost 1 base and J 6 bases, leaving 18 bases between the germline ends. CDR1 SGHVS and CDR2 FQNEAQ come from the germline V gene. Full variable domain (outside the CDR3, taken from reference TRBV7-8 and TRBJ1-2): GAGVSQSPRYKVAKRGQDVALRCDPISGHVSLFWYQQALGQGPEFLTYFQNEAQLDKSGLPSDRFFAERPEGSVSTLKIQRTQQEDSAVYLCASSLVGGGLVDGYTFGSGTRLTVV.

The V gene is TRBV5-4, the J gene TRBJ2-1; D possibly uses TRBD1 or TRBD2 (5 bases each). Trimming cost V 4 bases and J 0 bases, with 11 bases left between them. Germline assignment: CDR1 SGHNT and CDR2 YYREEE (reference sequence). CDR3 length: 15 amino acids. CDR3 sequence: CASSPGTGSYNEQFF. For the CDR3, the DNA is TGTGCCAGCAGCCCTGGGACCGGCTCCTACAATGAGCAGTTCTTC.

The CDR3 spells CASSLRADPGNTIYF. The CDR3 nucleotides are TGTGCCAGCAGCTTAAGGGCCGACCCTGGAAACACCATATATTTT. The V call is TRBV11-2, the J call TRBJ1-3; D is unresolved. Per germline, CDR1 SGHAT and CDR2 FQNNGV. Deletions cut 2 bases from V and 2 bases from J, with 10 bases between. The CDR3 loop spans 15 amino acids.